This T cell receptor (beta chain) was retrieved from a study of blood T cell dynamics during melanoma immunotherapy. Study results and caveats: Unlike progressors, later disease-control patients had W3 repertoires gaining clonality or diversity.

The CDR3 is 15 amino acids. This sample's time point: week 3, after first cycle of checkpoint inhibitor. At 12 weeks after first infusion, RECIST 1.1 defined response for most patients. This clone is a singleton in its sample. The antigen is not known. The protocol was immunoSEQ multiplex PCR, while the TCRdb copy is restricted to in-frame clones and leaves out a portion. Of about 19,000 clones listed, roughly nine tenths are singletons. The receptor's source is a human donor with melanoma. Source: blood, taken from a patient treated with checkpoint blockade. V gene TRBV21-1 combines with J gene TRBJ2-7; TRBD1, as called in the table, went unchecked against the DNA. TRBV21-1 is assigned pseudogene status. CDR3 sequence (DNA): TGTGCCAGCAGCAAAAACCAGAACACCCCTTTCGAGCAGTACTTC. Amino acid sequence: CASSKNQNTPFEQYF.